These 24 T cell receptor beta chains were sequenced from one sample in a study of T cell responses to AZD1222 COVID-19 vaccine. Some clones are missing from TCRdb's copy, which holds only in-frame ones; the method was immunoSEQ multiplex PCR. This repertoire shows some 91,000 clones, around nine tenths found once; its top ten account for about 13%. The specimen comprised peripheral blood, sampled on day 0 of AZD1222 vaccination. The receptors stem from an adult in good health.

The V and J genes are TRBV4-1 and TRBJ1-4; TRBD1 agrees at 10 bases. The germline CDR1 and CDR2 sequences are MGHRA and YSYEKL. V was clipped by 3 bases and J by 7 bases; unmatched bases: 5. The CDR3 length is 15 residues. The CDR3 here is CASSHPGQGSEKLFF. DNA for the CDR3: TGCGCCAGCAGCCACCCGGGACAGGGGAGTGAAAAACTGTTTTTT.

The rearrangement joins TRBV4-2 to TRBJ2-3; D gene ambiguous. The CDR3 loop spans 13 amino acids. Deletions cut 4 bases from V and 3 bases from J, with 8 bases between. Germline V CDR1 and CDR2: LGHNA, YNFKEQ. The DNA of the CDR3 is TGTGCCAGCAGCCGCACCCGGACAGATACGCAGTATTTT. Translating gives CASSRTRTDTQYF.

This clone appeared a few times. The rearrangement joins TRBV28 to TRBJ1-4; D not certain. The CDR3 covers 15 residues. Germline loops: CDR1 MDHEN, CDR2 SYDVKM. V gave up 3 bases and J gave up 5 bases, with 13 bases separating them. The CDR3 nucleotides are TGTGCCAGCAGTTTTCTACGGAACCAGAATGAAAAACTGTTTTTT. Protein product: CASSFLRNQNEKLFF.

The chain has TRBV6-5 and TRBJ2-7; 8 nucleotides match TRBD2. Trimming cost V 0 bases and J 5 bases; bases outside gene matches: 6. The CDR3 is made up of 15 amino acids. Germline V lookup: CDR1 MNHEY, CDR2 SVGAGI. The CDR3 loop is CASSYSEAGVDEQYF. The CDR3 DNA sequence: TGTGCCAGCAGTTACTCGGAAGCGGGAGTGGACGAGCAGTACTTC.

J is TRBJ2-3 and V is TRBV7-2; D could derive from TRBD1 or TRBD2 (6 bases each). Germline loops: CDR1 SGHTA, CDR2 FQGNSA. There are 13 residues in the CDR3. The CDR3 reads CASRGGNTDTQYF. The CDR3 nucleotides are TGTGCTTCACGAGGGGGGAACACAGATACGCAGTATTTT.

This clone was seen once. This chain connects TRBV4-3 to TRBJ1-6, with D maybe TRBD1 (5 bases). V was cut by 0 bases and J by 5 bases, with 11 bases left in between. CDR1 is LGHNA, CDR2 YSLEER, per germline. The CDR3 runs 16 residues. DNA for the CDR3: TGCGCCAGCAGCCAAGATCTAGGGGTGAATAATTCACCCCTCCACTTT. This codes for CASSQDLGVNNSPLHF.

The chain uses TRBV5-1 and TRBJ1-4; weak D call: TRBD1 (5 bases). CDR1 and CDR2 from the germline V gene are SGHRS and YFSETQ. The CDR3 loop spans 16 amino acids. V was pared by 2 bases and J by 4 bases, with 15 bases between. CDR3 DNA: TGCGCCAGCAGCTTTAAATCGACAGATCTTAATGAAAAACTGTTTTTT. Its translation is CASSFKSTDLNEKLFF.

The chain is built from TRBV3-1 (or the pseudogene TRBV3-2) and TRBJ1-2; D may be TRBD1 (5 bases). The CDR3 is made up of 15 amino acids. The V end lost 4 bases, the J end lost 8 bases, and 20 bases lay between the germline ends. Germline values: CDR1 LGHDT, CDR2 YNNKEL (reference sequence). The CDR3 DNA reads TGTGCCAGCAGCCCATCCTCCGACAGAAGAGGCGGCTACACCTTC. It translates to CASSPSSDRRGGYTF.

The rearrangement uses TRBV5-4 and TRBJ1-2; unclear D gene. Germline CDR1 SGHNT, CDR2 YYREEE (reference sequence). V dropped 0 bases and J dropped 0 bases, with 9 bases sitting between them. CDR3 length equals 15 residues. Here the CDR3 DNA reads TGTGCCAGCAGCTTGGAACAGCTAGCTAACTATGGCTACACCTTC. It yields the protein CASSLEQLANYGYTF.

The CDR3 bases are TGTGCCAGCAACCTTCGGGACTCATCCTACGAGCAGTACTTC. Protein sequence: CASNLRDSSYEQYF. This chain joins TRBV6-4 and TRBJ2-7, with D possibly matching TRBD2 (6 bases). The CDR3 loop spans 14 amino acids. CDR1 and CDR2 (germline): MRHNA, SNTAGT. Trimming shortened V by 7 bases and J by 1 base, and 14 bases separated the two germline ends.

The rearrangement uses TRBV4-3 and TRBJ2-1, with 9 positions matching TRBD1. Germline V gene lookup returns CDR1 LGHNA and CDR2 YSLEER. The V segment lost 5 bases and the J segment 0 bases; nucleotides outside the gene matches: 2. The length of the CDR3 is 15 residues. Written as DNA, the CDR3 is TGCGCCAGCAGCGGGGACAGGGACTCCTACAATGAGCAGTTCTTC. This codes for CASSGDRDSYNEQFF.

The rearrangement uses TRBV7-9 and TRBJ1-5, with D perhaps matching TRBD1 (5 bases). The ends were cut back, 0 bases at V and 3 bases at J, with 12 bases in the middle. The CDR3 totals 16 residues. The germline CDR1 and CDR2 sequences are SEHNR and FQNEAQ (reference sequence). CDR3 protein: CASSLAVGGHNQPQHF. In nucleotides, the CDR3 is TGTGCCAGCAGCTTAGCAGTCGGTGGACACAATCAGCCCCAGCATTTT. The full variable domain, in which reference TRBV7-9 and TRBJ1-5 provide the parts outside the CDR3, is DTGVSQNPRHKITKRGQNVTFRCDPISEHNRLYWYRQTLGQGPEFLTYFQNEAQLEKSRLLSDRFSAERPKGSFSTLEIQRTEQGDSAMYLCASSLAVGGHNQPQHFGDGTRLSIL.

This clone appeared a single time. CDR3 in DNA: TGTGCCAGCGCAAACCTCTTCCAGCATTTT. Translated: CASANLFQHF. The chain recombines TRBV6-5 with TRBJ1-5; D remains ambiguous. V lost 8 bases and J 12 bases, leaving 11 bases between the germline ends. Germline CDR1 MNHEY, CDR2 SVGAGI. The length of the CDR3 is 10 residues.

The V call is TRBV28, the J call TRBJ1-4; 10 bases agree with TRBD1. The CDR3 has 15 residues. With 1 base clipped from V and 6 bases from J, the junction kept 2 bases outside the gene matches. From germline, CDR1 is MDHEN and CDR2 SYDVKM. For the CDR3, the DNA is TGTGCCAGCAGTTTATCAGGGACAGGGGATGAAAAACTGTTTTTT. Translation: CASSLSGTGDEKLFF.

Only one count was recorded for this clone. The rearrangement joins TRBV5-4 to TRBJ1-2; no clear D. V dropped 3 bases and J dropped 2 bases, with 14 bases sitting between them. CDR3 size: 15 residues. The germline V gene encodes CDR1 SGHNT and CDR2 YYREEE (reference sequence). The CDR3 coding sequence is TGTGCCAGCAGCTCTAGCCGGCTAGAGAACTATGGCTACACCTTC. It translates to CASSSSRLENYGYTF.

V is TRBV5-1 and J is TRBJ1-2; no clear D gene. V was pared by 4 bases and J by 5 bases, with 12 bases between. CDR3 length: 13 residues. Germline V CDR1 and CDR2: SGHRS, YFSETQ. CDR3 DNA: TGCGCCAGCAGCCAGAGGACCGAATATGGCTACACCTTC. It codes for CASSQRTEYGYTF.

The chain recombines TRBV9 with TRBJ2-7; D possibly corresponds to TRBD1 (6 bases). The V end lost 1 base, the J end lost 1 base, and 12 bases lay between the germline ends. Germline V gene data show CDR1 as SGDLS and CDR2 as YYNGEE. The CDR3 has 15 residues. The CDR3 coding sequence is TGTGCCAGCAGCGTATTCGGAGGACAGTCCTACGAGCAGTACTTC. Amino acids: CASSVFGGQSYEQYF.

This chain joins TRBV6-4 and TRBJ2-3; TRBD2 matches at 13 bases. The CDR3 is 15 residues long. Trimming cost V 5 bases and J 2 bases; bases outside gene matches: 1. Looked up from germline, CDR1 is MRHNA and CDR2 is SNTAGT. CDR3 loop: CASSTSGGATDTQYF. The CDR3 bases are TGTGCCAGCAGTACTAGCGGGGGGGCCACAGATACGCAGTATTTT.

The chain joins TRBV27 to TRBJ1-3; TRBD1 matches 8 bases. The CDR3 sequence is 15 residues long. In germline, CDR1 is MNHEY, CDR2 SMNVEV (reference sequence). The V gene end was trimmed by 6 bases and the J gene end by 4 bases; junction bases not matched to a gene: 8. The CDR3 bases are TGTGCCAGCAGCGCCGGACAGGGTCCGGGAAACACCATATATTTT. Amino acids: CASSAGQGPGNTIYF.

This clone showed up just once. The genes are TRBV9 and TRBJ1-1; 8 nucleotides match TRBD1. Per the germline V gene, CDR1 is SGDLS and CDR2 is YYNGEE. This CDR3 has 13 amino acids. J was trimmed by 4 bases and V by 4 bases; bases with no gene match: 3. The CDR3 is CASSLTGGTEAFF. Here the CDR3 DNA reads TGTGCCAGCAGCCTAACAGGGGGCACTGAAGCTTTCTTT.

This clone has just one count. V and J are TRBV30 and TRBJ2-5, with a weak D call TRBD2 (5 bases). The CDR3 covers 13 residues. Germline CDR1 is GTSNPN and CDR2 is SVGIG (reference sequence). Trimming removed 0 bases at V and 7 bases at J, with 12 bases between. CDR3 protein: CAWSVPGEGTQYF. CDR3 sequence (DNA): TGTGCCTGGAGTGTACCAGGAGAGGGGACCCAGTACTTC.

The rearrangement joins TRBV5-1 to TRBJ1-4; TRBD1 aligns across 10 bases. This CDR3 has 13 residues. Germline V gene lookup returns CDR1 SGHRS and CDR2 YFSETQ. J was trimmed by 11 bases and V by 4 bases; bases with no gene match: 5. In DNA, the CDR3 is TGCGCCAGCAGCCCCGGGACAGGGGAGAAACTGTTTTTT. Its translation: CASSPGTGEKLFF.

This chain connects TRBV9 to TRBJ1-1; TRBD1 might be the D (6 bases). Germline assignment: CDR1 SGDLS and CDR2 YYNGEE. The CDR3 runs 13 residues. V lost 4 bases and J lost 1, with 8 bases in between. CDR3: CASSTDRNTEAFF. CDR3 nucleotide sequence: TGTGCCAGCAGCACGGACAGGAACACTGAAGCTTTCTTT. Together with reference TRBV9 and TRBJ1-1, the CDR3 gives the full variable domain: DSGVTQTPKHLITATGQRVTLRCSPRSGDLSVYWYQQSLDQGLQFLIQYYNGEERAKGNILERFSAQQFPDLHSELNLSSLELGDSALYFCASSTDRNTEAFFGQGTRLTVV.

The chain is built from TRBV15 and TRBJ1-5, with D uncertain. This CDR3 is 15 amino acids long. Germline V gene sequence: CDR1 LNHNV, CDR2 YYDKDF (reference sequence). Trimming took 1 base from V and 8 from J, leaving 15 bases between them. The CDR3 region is CATSRVREEGEPQHF. CDR3 nucleotide sequence: TGTGCCACCAGCAGAGTGAGGGAAGAAGGTGAGCCCCAGCATTTT. The whole variable domain, filled in from reference TRBV15 and TRBJ1-5, reads DAMVIQNPRYQVTQFGKPVTLSCSQTLNHNVMYWYQQKSSQAPKLLFHYYDKDFNNEADTPDNFQSRRPNTSFCFLDIRSPGLGDTAMYLCATSRVREEGEPQHFGDGTRLSIL.